The 18 T cell receptor beta chains given below trace back to one sample, sequenced in a study of control samples from healthy donors and cancer patients. The table came from immunoSEQ multiplex PCR; TCRdb's copy has only in-frame clones and leaves some out. This sample carries roughly 170,000 clones, approximately 95% of them seen once, and the ten largest clones take approximately 1.5%. The sequencing input was blood. All receptors come from a man aged 18-30 years in good health.

This clone appeared a single time. The chain is built from TRBV9 and TRBJ1-4, with 7 bases matching TRBD1. With V trimmed by 2 bases and J by 8 bases, 6 bases remained unmatched. This CDR3 spans 14 amino acids. Germline-derived CDR1 and CDR2 are SGDLS and YYNGEE. CDR3 sequence reads: CASSVGQSSEKLFF. CDR3 DNA sequence: TGTGCCAGCAGCGTGGGACAGTCGAGCGAAAAACTGTTTTTT.

The rearrangement joins TRBV30 to TRBJ2-1; 11 nucleotides align to TRBD2. Germline values: CDR1 GTSNPN, CDR2 SVGIG (reference sequence). The ends lost 3 bases at V and 3 bases at J; junction bases unmatched: 7. The CDR3 loop spans 16 amino acids. The CDR3 loop reads CAWRGTSGLFYNEQFF. CDR3 nucleotides: TGTGCCTGGAGGGGGACTAGCGGCCTTTTCTACAATGAGCAGTTCTTC.

V usage is TRBV11-3 and J usage is TRBJ2-3; maybe TRBD1 (6 bases). Germline V gene lookup returns CDR1 SGHNT and CDR2 YENEEA. With 4 bases removed from V and 4 bases from J, the gap between germline ends came to 9 bases. This CDR3 comprises 13 residues. Written as DNA, the CDR3 is TGTGCCAGCAGCTCCAGGGGCCCAGATACGCAGTATTTT. It codes for CASSSRGPDTQYF.

The chain employs TRBV24-1 and TRBJ2-5; D uncertain. The ends were cut back, 0 bases at V and 2 bases at J, with 9 bases in the middle. Germline V gives CDR1 KGHDR, CDR2 SFDVKD. The CDR3 consists of 15 residues. The DNA for the CDR3 is TGTGCCACCAGTGATTTGGCACATATACAAGAGACCCAGTACTTC. Residues: CATSDLAHIQETQYF.

The chain combines TRBV27 with TRBJ2-7, with 8 bases matching TRBD1. This CDR3 region has 13 residues. V shed 2 bases and J 10 bases; nucleotides not matched to a gene: 7. CDR1 and CDR2 (germline): MNHEY, SMNVEV (reference sequence). This CDR3 is CASSLRSDRGQYF. The CDR3 nucleotides are TGTGCCAGCAGTTTACGTAGTGACAGGGGACAGTACTTC.

The rearrangement joins TRBV29-1 to TRBJ2-4; no clear D. The CDR3 is made up of 13 amino acids. CDR1 is SQVTM, CDR2 ANQGSEA, per germline. Trimming pared 6 bases from V and 1 base from J, leaving 10 bases between. The CDR3 loop reads CSVTPVAKNIQYF. DNA of the CDR3: TGCAGCGTCACGCCGGTTGCCAAAAACATTCAGTACTTC.

The CDR3 protein is CAISESSRQGYEQYF. Here the CDR3 DNA reads TGTGCCATCAGTGAGTCGAGTAGGCAGGGCTACGAGCAGTACTTC. This rearrangement joins TRBV10-3 to TRBJ2-7; D is possibly TRBD1 (5 bases). Germline lookup yields CDR1 ENHRY and CDR2 SYGVKD. The CDR3 sequence is 15 residues long. Trimming removed 0 bases from V and 3 bases from J, with 12 bases in between.

V is TRBV9 and J is TRBJ1-3; no firm D call. The germline CDR1 and CDR2 sequences are SGDLS and YYNGEE. The V gene lost 4 bases and the J gene lost 4 bases, with 12 bases spanning the gap. CDR3 size: 14 residues. CDR3 bases: TGTGCCAGCAGCTTAGGGAGTAAAGGAAACACCATATATTTT. Amino acids: CASSLGSKGNTIYF.

The chain has TRBV24-1 and TRBJ1-5; TRBD1 is a possible D gene (6 bases). V was pared by 4 bases and J by 0 bases, with 15 bases between. Germline CDR1 is KGHDR and CDR2 is SFDVKD. CDR3 length: 17 residues. The CDR3 nucleotides are TGTGCCACCAGTGAGGGCACCGGGACACCTAGCAATCAGCCCCAGCATTTT. Translating it yields CATSEGTGTPSNQPQHF.

This clone showed up just once. One end of the junction does not line up with germline, which may come from a read error. Within the sample, other DNA sequences also encode this same CDR3. The chain is built from TRBV6-2 or TRBV6-3 and TRBJ1-5; no clear D gene. This CDR3 has 15 residues. CDR1 and CDR2 from the germline V gene are MNHEY and SVGEGT. Here the CDR3 DNA reads TGTGCCAGCAGTACGGGATCGGCGAGCAATCAGCCTCAGCATTTT. Residues: CASSTGSASNQPQHF.

The chain uses TRBV28 and TRBJ1-5, with D perhaps TRBD1 (6 bases). V was cut by 4 bases and J by 7 bases, with 14 bases left in between. The germline CDR1 and CDR2 sequences are MDHEN and SYDVKM. The length of the CDR3 is 14 residues. The CDR3, as DNA: TGTGCCAGCAGTTCCCACAGGGTGCGGCAGCCCCAGCATTTT. It codes for CASSSHRVRQPQHF.

The gene calls are TRBV2 and TRBJ1-1; D not resolved. Germline CDR1 and CDR2: SNHLY and FYNNEI. The CDR3 is 14 residues long. The V and J ends lost 1 base and 4 bases respectively, with 10 bases between them. CDR3 DNA: TGTGCCAGCAGTGAAGAATGGTTAGGCACTGAAGCTTTCTTT. This sequence encodes CASSEEWLGTEAFF. Full variable domain (rest looked up from reference TRBV2 and TRBJ1-1): EPEVTQTPSHQVTQMGQEVILRCVPISNHLYFYWYRQILGQKVEFLVSFYNNEISEKSEIFDDQFSVERPDGSNFTLKIRSTKLEDSAMYFCASSEEWLGTEAFFGQGTRLTVV.

This chain links TRBV27 with TRBJ2-6, with unresolved D. Between the trimmed V and J ends, which lost 1 base and 0 bases, there was a span of 10 bases. The CDR3 runs 17 residues. Germline CDR1 and CDR2: MNHEY and SMNVEV (reference sequence). CDR3 nucleotide sequence: TGTGCCAGCAGTTTATTAGGCAGCCTCTCTGGGGCCAACGTCCTGACTTTC. Protein product: CASSLLGSLSGANVLTF. Together with reference TRBV27 and TRBJ2-6, the CDR3 gives the full variable domain: EAQVTQNPRYLITVTGKKLTVTCSQNMNHEYMSWYRQDPGLGLRQIYYSMNVEVTDKGDVPEGYKVSRKEKRNFPLILESPSPNQTSLYFCASSLLGSLSGANVLTFGAGSRLTVL.

The chain links TRBV5-1 to TRBJ1-3; D not resolved. Trimming cost V 1 base and J 1 base, with 6 bases left between them. Germline V lookup: CDR1 SGHRS, CDR2 YFSETQ. The CDR3 consists of 14 residues. The CDR3 region is CASSLSLSGNTIYF. The CDR3 DNA is TGCGCCAGCAGCTTGTCCTTATCTGGAAACACCATATATTTT.

This clone has just one count. The chain has TRBV30 and TRBJ1-3; maybe TRBD1 (5 bases). Between the trimmed V and J ends, which lost 3 bases and 3 bases, there was a span of 12 bases. Looked up from germline, CDR1 is GTSNPN and CDR2 is SVGIG (reference sequence). This CDR3 has 14 amino acids. The CDR3 DNA sequence: TGTGCCTGGAGCCTCCAGGGTGGTGGAAACACCATATATTTT. Translation gives CAWSLQGGGNTIYF.

The chain has TRBV28 and TRBJ1-2, with D perhaps matching TRBD1 (5 bases). The CDR3 runs to 19 residues. Germline values: CDR1 MDHEN, CDR2 SYDVKM. V gave up 6 bases and J gave up 0 bases, with 26 bases separating them. CDR3 bases: TGTGCCAGCAGCCAAGTGGGTACCGGGACCGACCACTCTAACTATGGCTACACCTTC. Encoded protein: CASSQVGTGTDHSNYGYTF.

This clone has just one count. The chain recombines TRBV7-8 with TRBJ1-5, with no clear D. The CDR3 is made up of 18 amino acids. The V end was cut by 5 bases, the J end by 4 bases, with 24 bases between. Germline values: CDR1 SGHVS, CDR2 FQNEAQ. The CDR3 is CASSRNSQSGPANQPQHF. DNA of the CDR3: TGTGCCAGCAGCCGCAATTCGCAAAGTGGACCGGCAAATCAGCCCCAGCATTTT.

This chain connects TRBV10-3 to TRBJ1-6, with TRBD1 as a possible D gene (6 bases). CDR1 ENHRY and CDR2 SYGVKD come from the germline V gene. The CDR3 consists of 16 residues. Trimming took 1 base from V and 0 from J, leaving 7 bases between them. Here the CDR3 DNA reads TGTGCCATCAGTGAGTTAGGGGGCTCCTATAATTCACCCCTCCACTTT. It translates to CAISELGGSYNSPLHF.